This entry lists 23 T cell receptor delta chains sequenced from one sample in a study of gamma-delta T cells after stem cell transplantation. TCRdb re-called the RT-PCR reads using CATT. The data contain roughly 15,000 delta-chain clones, about 34% of them singletons. Sequenced sample: gamma-delta T cells. The receptors shown here come from a human donor. It is not recorded whose cells these are; they may come from a transplant donor.

The chain links TRDV2 to TRDJ3; 8 nucleotides line up with TRDD3. The CDR3 runs 22 residues. J was trimmed by 0 bases and V by 0 bases; bases with no gene match: 15. Germline V gives CDR1 GEAIGNYY, CDR2 EKD. The CDR3 DNA sequence: TGTGCCTGTGACACCGGCTGGGTACTACTGGGGGGAAGCTCCTGGGACACCCGACAGATGTTTTTC. Residues: CACDTGWVLLGGSSWDTRQMFF.

J is TRDJ1 and V is TRDV2, with 8 bases fitting TRDD3. Trimming removed 2 bases from V and 2 bases from J; junction bases left unmatched: 6. CDR1 is GEAIGNYY, CDR2 EKD, per germline. The CDR3 spans 15 residues. CDR3 DNA: TGTGCCTGTGACATACATGGGGGATCGACCGATAAACTCATCTTT. As protein: CACDIHGGSTDKLIF.

On this clone: With a much larger clone just one base away, this may be a read error. V usage is TRDV2 and J usage is TRDJ2; the D gene is possibly TRDD3 (6 bases). The CDR3 runs to 15 residues. Trimming cost V 2 bases and J 0 bases, with 9 bases left between them. Germline CDR1 is GEAIGNYY and CDR2 is EKD. The CDR3 DNA sequence: TGTGCCTGTGACATAATGGGGGCTTTGACAGCACAACTCTTCTTT. Protein product: CACDIMGALTAQLFF.

CDR3: CACDTVGEYLTAQLFF. In DNA form, the CDR3 reads TGTGCCTGTGACACCGTGGGGGAATATTTGACAGCACAACTCTTCTTT. The chain employs TRDV2 and TRDJ2, with TRDD3 matching over 7 bases. J was trimmed by 1 base and V by 0 bases; bases with no gene match: 4. Germline CDR1 reads GEAIGNYY; CDR2 reads EKD. The CDR3 loop spans 16 amino acids.

This clone showed up just a few times. The genes are TRDV3 and TRDJ4, with TRDD3 matching over 8 bases. The CDR3 consists of 16 residues. Germline V gene data show CDR1 as TVYSNPD and CDR2 as GDNSRS (reference sequence). V shed 5 bases and J 1 base; nucleotides not matched to a gene: 18. The DNA of the CDR3 is TGTGCCGGGTCCTACCGTACTGGGGGGTATATCAGACCCCTGATCTTT. Translation: CAGSYRTGGYIRPLIF.

This chain joins TRDV2 and TRDJ3, with TRDD3 matching 9 bases. Per the germline V gene, CDR1 is GEAIGNYY and CDR2 is EKD. V was pared by 2 bases and J by 0 bases, with 19 bases of the junction left unmatched. CDR3 size: 23 residues. This chain's CDR3 is CACDRTRTGGRDKSSWDTRQMFF. CDR3 DNA sequence: TGTGCCTGTGACAGAACACGTACTGGGGGACGTGACAAAAGCTCCTGGGACACCCGACAGATGTTTTTC.

In its sample, this clone was seen a few times. Here the CDR3 DNA reads TGTGCCTGTGACACCGTGGACTGGGGGATTGTGCGCTCCTGGGACACCCGACAGATGTTTTTC. Its translation: CACDTVDWGIVRSWDTRQMFF. This rearrangement joins TRDV2 to TRDJ3, with TRDD3 identical over 10 bases. CDR1 GEAIGNYY and CDR2 EKD come from the germline V gene. V was pared by 0 bases and J by 0 bases, with 10 bases of the junction left unmatched. This CDR3 is built from 21 residues.

The chain has TRDV1 and TRDJ1; 10 nucleotides align to TRDD3. Germline CDR1 reads TSWWSYY; CDR2 reads QGS. Losses at the gene ends were 1 base for V and 0 bases for J; bases not matched to a gene: 20. The CDR3 covers 22 residues. The CDR3 sequence is CALGEPTGGTGGCPQYTDKLIF. In DNA form, the CDR3 reads TGTGCTCTTGGGGAACCTACGGGGGGTACTGGGGGATGCCCTCAGTACACCGATAAACTCATCTTT.

The sample holds a few counts of this clone. One end of the junction fails to match germline, which may point to a read error. This chain links TRDV2 with TRDJ1; 7 bases match TRDD3. This CDR3 spans 15 amino acids. Germline assignment: CDR1 GEAIGNYY and CDR2 EKD. The CDR3 region has the DNA TGTGCCTGTGACACCTTGGGGGACTCCTCCGGTAAACCCATCTTT. Translated, it gives CACDTLGDSSGKPIF.

The gene calls are TRDV2 and TRDJ1; 9 nucleotides align to TRDD3. V trimming: 2 bases; J trimming: 3 bases; junction bases outside the gene matches: 9. From germline, CDR1 is GEAIGNYY and CDR2 EKD. The CDR3 spans 16 residues. The CDR3 reads CACDRGYAALADKLIF. The CDR3 coding sequence is TGTGCCTGTGACAGGGGATACGCAGCACTAGCCGATAAACTCATCTTT.

This clone was counted only a few times. The genes are TRDV3 and TRDJ1, with TRDD3 matching 11 bases. The CDR3 is made up of 17 amino acids. Trimming cost V 3 bases and J 4 bases; bases outside gene matches: 16. The germline V gene has CDR1 TVYSNPD and CDR2 GDNSRS (reference sequence). In nucleotides, the CDR3 is TGTGCCTTCTCGTTACCGGTCTGGGGGATACAGGGCGATAAACTCATCTTT. Translating gives CAFSLPVWGIQGDKLIF.

DNA for the CDR3: TGTGCCTTTGCGGATCCCCCAATTTGCTGGGGACTGTACACCGATAAACTCATCTTT. The encoded protein is CAFADPPICWGLYTDKLIF. The chain employs TRDV3 and TRDJ1; possibly TRDD3 for D (6 bases). There are 19 residues in the CDR3. V lost 2 bases to trimming and J lost 0 bases, with 28 bases between them. Germline V gives CDR1 TVYSNPD, CDR2 GDNSRS (reference sequence).

Note on this clone: At one boundary the junction diverges from the germline segment, which might be a read error. The rearrangement joins TRDV1 to TRDJ1, with D perhaps being TRDD2 or TRDD3 (5 bases each). Per the germline V gene, CDR1 is TSWWSYY and CDR2 is QGS. The CDR3 spans 18 residues. This chain's CDR3 is CARGACFRRGLDTDKLIF. CDR3 in DNA: TGTGCTCGTGGGGCGTGCTTCCGACGGGGGCTGGACACCGATAAACTCATCTTT.

The CDR3 DNA is TGTGCCTGTGACACCGTTGGGCGCCCCACCGATAAACTCATCTTT. Translating gives CACDTVGRPTDKLIF. The chain has TRDV2 and TRDJ1, with D unclear. Trimming took off 0 bases at V and 1 base at J, with 11 bases between the two ends. Germline V CDR1 and CDR2: GEAIGNYY, EKD. This CDR3 is 15 amino acids long.

The chain uses TRDV1 and TRDJ1; 8 bases are a match to TRDD3. V shed 3 bases, J shed 0 bases, and the junction held 24 bases outside the gene matches. The germline gives CDR1 TSWWSYY, CDR2 QGS. This CDR3 is 22 amino acids long. The CDR3, as DNA: TGTGCTCTTGGGGAGGGCCCTCTTACATCCTGGGGGACTCCCACGTACACCGATAAACTCATCTTT. Amino acids: CALGEGPLTSWGTPTYTDKLIF.

By sample fraction, this clone is medium-sized. This chain joins TRAV29/DV5 and TRDJ2; TRDD3 matches 8 bases. V shed 0 bases, J shed 8 bases, and the junction held 15 bases outside the gene matches. The CDR3 has 17 amino acids. The germline V gene has CDR1 NSMFDY and CDR2 ISSIKDK. The CDR3 protein is CAASASNWGPRGAQLFF. CDR3 nucleotide sequence: TGTGCAGCAAGCGCGAGTAACTGGGGGCCCCGAGGGGCACAACTCTTCTTT.

This clone has just a few counts. This chain connects TRDV2 to TRDJ3; 7 nucleotides line up with TRDD3. Germline lookup yields CDR1 GEAIGNYY and CDR2 EKD. CDR3 length: 20 amino acids. V lost 0 bases and J lost 0; bases outside the gene matches: 10. CDR3 DNA: TGTGCCTGTGACACCGTGGTGGGGGACCTTTACTCCTGGGACACCCGACAGATGTTTTTC. Its protein is CACDTVVGDLYSWDTRQMFF.

CDR3 sequence: CALGELAPPFLLGADTDKLIF. CDR3 bases: TGTGCTCTTGGGGAACTTGCACCCCCCTTCCTACTGGGGGCAGACACCGATAAACTCATCTTT. V is TRDV1 and J is TRDJ1; possibly TRDD2 for D (9 bases). V shed 0 bases and J shed 0 bases, with 26 bases lying between them. The CDR3 consists of 21 residues. Per the germline V gene, CDR1 is TSWWSYY and CDR2 is QGS.

This clone has a handful of counts. This sample also contains other DNA sequences that code for the same CDR3. The chain has TRDV2 and TRDJ3; TRDD3 agrees at 13 bases. This CDR3 has 20 amino acids. The ends lost 0 bases at V and 0 bases at J; junction bases unmatched: 4. CDR1 is GEAIGNYY and CDR2 is EKD in the germline V gene. The CDR3 is CACDTVLGDTGSWDTRQMFF. CDR3 sequence (DNA): TGTGCCTGTGACACCGTACTGGGGGATACGGGCTCCTGGGACACCCGACAGATGTTTTTC.

The V gene is TRDV1, the J gene TRDJ1; the D gene is possibly TRDD2 (6 bases). The germline CDR1 and CDR2 sequences are TSWWSYY and QGS. V lost 0 bases, J lost 0 bases, and 29 bases lay in between. CDR3 size: 22 residues. DNA for the CDR3: TGTGCTCTTGGGGAACTGGCGTCCTACAAAGGCGAAGTAGGAGAGTACACCGATAAACTCATCTTT. This translates into CALGELASYKGEVGEYTDKLIF.

The chain is built from TRDV2 and TRDJ2; possibly TRDD3 for D (6 bases). The CDR3 runs 15 residues. The germline V and J ends were trimmed by 4 bases and 5 bases, with 16 bases remaining between them. Per germline, CDR1 GEAIGNYY and CDR2 EKD. The CDR3 region has the DNA TGTGCCTGTGATAACTTGGGGGGCCTTACAGCACAACTCTTCTTT. This gives the protein CACDNLGGLTAQLFF.

The V gene is TRDV2, the J gene TRDJ3; the match to TRDD3 covers 11 bases. The CDR3 has 24 amino acids. Losses at the gene ends were 1 base for V and 0 bases for J; bases not matched to a gene: 19. The germline CDR1 and CDR2 sequences are GEAIGNYY and EKD. Written as DNA, the CDR3 is TGTGCCTGTGACACACCCCACGCCTCCACTGGGGGATATGACTACTCCTGGGACACCCGACAGATGTTTTTC. This sequence encodes CACDTPHASTGGYDYSWDTRQMFF.

V gene TRAV29/DV5 combines with J gene TRDJ1; TRDD3 aligns across 11 bases. The V gene end was trimmed by 3 bases and the J gene end by 2 bases; junction bases not matched to a gene: 27. CDR1 and CDR2 (germline): NSMFDY, ISSIKDK. The CDR3 runs 22 residues. DNA of the CDR3: TGTGCAGCAATCAGCCTTGTCACCCTGCCACGACTGGGGGATATATGGACCGATAAACTCATCTTT. Its translation: CAAISLVTLPRLGDIWTDKLIF.